One and the same sample provided the 10 T cell receptor beta chains below, sequenced in a study of beta chain features in type 1 diabetes. Expressed TCRB transcripts were sequenced because the isolated RNA had all been reverse transcribed beforehand. Clones were read by immunoSEQ multiplex PCR, and TCRdb kept only the in-frame ones, dropping some. Of 850,000 to 900,000 clones in the sample, around a sixth were seen once. The sample was naive CD4+ T cells from blood. These receptors came from a young woman in good health.

The V gene is TRBV5-6, the J gene TRBJ2-3; tentatively, D is TRBD1 (6 bases). V was shortened by 1 base and J by 1 base, with 13 bases between the two germline ends. This CDR3 contains 16 residues. Germline CDR1 and CDR2: SGHDT and YYEEEE. DNA of the CDR3: TGTGCCAGCAGCTTGTATGCTTGGACAGGCACAGATACGCAGTATTTT. Translation gives CASSLYAWTGTDTQYF. Looking up the rest from reference TRBV5-6 and TRBJ2-3 gives the full variable domain: DAGVTQSPTHLIKTRGQQVTLRCSPKSGHDTVSWYQQALGQGPQFIFQYYEEEERQRGNFPDRFSGHQFPNYSSELNVNALLLGDSALYLCASSLYAWTGTDTQYFGPGTRLTVL.

This clone was observed a few times. The V gene is TRBV5-1, the J gene TRBJ1-5; possibly TRBD1 for D (5 bases). The V end lost 7 bases, the J end lost 2 bases, and 31 bases lay between the germline ends. In germline, CDR1 is SGHRS, CDR2 YFSETQ. The CDR3 sequence is 20 residues long. The CDR3 DNA is TGCGCCAGCCGGCCCCCAGGAGGAGGGACCTCGAGGAGTCGCAATCAGCCCCAGCATTTT. Translated: CASRPPGGGTSRSRNQPQHF.

This clone has a handful of counts. The chain links TRBV28 to TRBJ2-4; D unresolved. The CDR3 is 16 amino acids. V gave up 6 bases and J gave up 0 bases, with 15 bases separating them. Per the germline V gene, CDR1 is MDHEN and CDR2 is SYDVKM. The CDR3 region is CASSGSNVLAKNIQYF. CDR3 coding DNA: TGTGCCAGCAGCGGATCCAATGTACTAGCCAAAAACATTCAGTACTTC.

This clone was recorded once. In nucleotides, the CDR3 is TGTGCCAGCAGCCTCGGGGAGGCTCGGCAGCCCCAGCATTTT. Its protein product is CASSLGEARQPQHF. The gene calls are TRBV21-1 and TRBJ1-5. TRBV21-1 is assigned pseudogene status. CDR3 length: 14 residues.

The table lists this clone with a few counts. The chain is built from TRBV27 and TRBJ2-7, with D perhaps matching TRBD1 (5 bases). Trimming cost V 2 bases and J 3 bases, with 20 bases left between them. This CDR3 is built from 17 residues. Germline-derived CDR1 and CDR2 are MNHEY and SMNVEV (reference sequence). CDR3 in amino acids: CASSLTQNRQRGYEQYF. For the CDR3, the DNA is TGTGCCAGCAGTTTAACTCAAAACAGGCAACGCGGCTACGAGCAGTACTTC.

This clone was seen a handful of times. This chain links TRBV9 with TRBJ2-1; no reliable D call. V was shortened by 0 bases and J by 0 bases, with 7 bases between the two germline ends. The CDR3 consists of 15 residues. CDR1 is SGDLS and CDR2 is YYNGEE in the germline V gene. CDR3: CASSVDLSSYNEQFF. CDR3 bases: TGTGCCAGCAGCGTAGATCTGAGCTCCTACAATGAGCAGTTCTTC.

The chain joins TRBV28 to TRBJ2-7; TRBD2 matches 9 bases. CDR1 MDHEN and CDR2 SYDVKM come from the germline V gene. The CDR3 length is 16 residues. J was trimmed by 3 bases and V by 5 bases; bases with no gene match: 11. The CDR3 loop is CASSPPGAGGYYEQYF. The CDR3 DNA reads TGTGCCAGCAGTCCGCCGGGGGCGGGAGGGTACTACGAGCAGTACTTC.

The V and J genes are TRBV6-5 and TRBJ1-2; D might be TRBD1 (6 bases). The CDR3 spans 13 residues. Germline V CDR1 and CDR2: MNHEY, SVGAGI. Deletions cut 5 bases from V and 8 bases from J, with 15 bases between. The DNA of the CDR3 is TGTGCCAGCAGTCGGTGGGGGGCCGCAGGCTACACCTTC. Protein product: CASSRWGAAGYTF.

This clone appeared a few times. The chain combines TRBV7-9 with TRBJ2-2, with no clear D. CDR1 SEHNR and CDR2 FQNEAQ come from the germline V gene (reference sequence). This CDR3 region has 13 residues. V dropped 5 bases and J dropped 5 bases, with 9 bases sitting between them. DNA for the CDR3: TGTGCCAGCAGCCTCAGAGAAACCGGGGAGCTGTTTTTT. It is translated as CASSLRETGELFF.

This clone came up a few times. The rearrangement joins TRBV7-9 to TRBJ2-3; D is undetermined. Trimming cost V 0 bases and J 4 bases, with 11 bases left between them. The CDR3 runs to 15 residues. CDR1 is SEHNR, CDR2 FQNEAQ, per germline (reference sequence). CDR3 sequence (DNA): TGTGCCAGCAGCTTAGCCCCGAGTATGGCAGATACGCAGTATTTT. Translating gives CASSLAPSMADTQYF.